This T cell receptor (beta chain) was found in a study of control samples from healthy donors and cancer patients. Libraries were prepared by immunoSEQ multiplex PCR; TCRdb keeps only in-frame clonotypes and omits some of them. The sample consists of some 30,000 clones, approximately 90% of them appearing once. Unmatched junction bases numbered 5, after V lost 4 bases and J lost 2 bases. The CDR3 is 16 residues long. CDR1 is SGHNT and CDR2 is YYREEE in the germline V gene (reference sequence). This chain joins TRBV5-4 and TRBJ2-5, with TRBD2 identical over 13 bases. The clonotype was recovered from a female donor with melanoma. Sequenced material: formalin-fixed, paraffin-embedded tissue. Here the CDR3 reads CASSPGGLAGQETQYF. Here the CDR3 DNA reads TGTGCCAGCAGCCCGGGGGGACTAGCGGGACAAGAGACCCAGTACTTC.